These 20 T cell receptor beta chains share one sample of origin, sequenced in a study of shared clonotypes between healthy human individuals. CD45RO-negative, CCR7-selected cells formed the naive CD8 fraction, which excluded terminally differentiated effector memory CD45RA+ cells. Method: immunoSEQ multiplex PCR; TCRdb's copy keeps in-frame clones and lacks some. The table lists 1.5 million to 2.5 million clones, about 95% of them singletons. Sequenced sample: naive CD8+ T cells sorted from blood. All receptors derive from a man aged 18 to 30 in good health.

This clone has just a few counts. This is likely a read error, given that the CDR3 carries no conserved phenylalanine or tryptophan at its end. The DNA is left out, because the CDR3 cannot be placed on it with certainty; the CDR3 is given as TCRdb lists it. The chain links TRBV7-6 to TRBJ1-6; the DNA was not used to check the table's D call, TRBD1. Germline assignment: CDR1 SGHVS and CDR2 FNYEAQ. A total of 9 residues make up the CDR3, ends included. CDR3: CASSGQEPL.

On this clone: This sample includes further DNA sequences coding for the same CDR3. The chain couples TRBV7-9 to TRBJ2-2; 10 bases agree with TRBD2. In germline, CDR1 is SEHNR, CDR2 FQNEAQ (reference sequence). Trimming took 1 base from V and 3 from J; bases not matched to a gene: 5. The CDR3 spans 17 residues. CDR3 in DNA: TGTGCCAGCAGCTTAGGGCTAGCGGGAGTGTACACCGGGGAGCTGTTTTTT. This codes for CASSLGLAGVYTGELFF. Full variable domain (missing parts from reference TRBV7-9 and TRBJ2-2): DTGVSQNPRHKITKRGQNVTFRCDPISEHNRLYWYRQTLGQGPEFLTYFQNEAQLEKSRLLSDRFSAERPKGSFSTLEIQRTEQGDSAMYLCASSLGLAGVYTGELFFGEGSRLTVL.

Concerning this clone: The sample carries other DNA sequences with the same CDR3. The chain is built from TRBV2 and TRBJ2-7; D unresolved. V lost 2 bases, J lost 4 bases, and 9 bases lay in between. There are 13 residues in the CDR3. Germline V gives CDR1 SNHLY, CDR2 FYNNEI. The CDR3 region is CASSEPASYEQYF. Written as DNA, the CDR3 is TGTGCCAGCAGTGAACCGGCATCATACGAGCAGTACTTC.

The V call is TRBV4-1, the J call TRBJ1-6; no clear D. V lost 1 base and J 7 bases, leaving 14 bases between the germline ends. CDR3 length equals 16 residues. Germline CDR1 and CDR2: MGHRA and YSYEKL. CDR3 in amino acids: CASSQVHGKENSPLHF. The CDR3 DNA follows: TGCGCCAGCAGCCAAGTCCACGGGAAAGAAAATTCACCCCTCCACTTT.

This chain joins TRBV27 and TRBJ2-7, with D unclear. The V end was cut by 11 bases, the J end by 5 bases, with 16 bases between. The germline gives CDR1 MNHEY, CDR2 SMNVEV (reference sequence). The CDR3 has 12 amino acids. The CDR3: CARCPKDHEQYF. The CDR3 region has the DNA TGTGCCCGTTGCCCCAAGGATCACGAGCAGTACTTC.

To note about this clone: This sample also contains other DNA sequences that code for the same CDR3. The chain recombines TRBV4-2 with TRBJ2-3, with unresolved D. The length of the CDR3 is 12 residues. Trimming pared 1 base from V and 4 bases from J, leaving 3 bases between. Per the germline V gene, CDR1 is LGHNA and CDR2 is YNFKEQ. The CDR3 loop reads CASSQVADTQYF. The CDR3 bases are TGTGCCAGCAGCCAAGTGGCAGATACGCAGTATTTT.

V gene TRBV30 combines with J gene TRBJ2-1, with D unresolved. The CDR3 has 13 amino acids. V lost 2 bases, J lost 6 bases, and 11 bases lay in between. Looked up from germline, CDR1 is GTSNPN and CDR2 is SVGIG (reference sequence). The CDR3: CAWSLPGSNEQFF. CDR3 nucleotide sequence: TGTGCCTGGAGTCTCCCAGGTAGCAATGAGCAGTTCTTC.

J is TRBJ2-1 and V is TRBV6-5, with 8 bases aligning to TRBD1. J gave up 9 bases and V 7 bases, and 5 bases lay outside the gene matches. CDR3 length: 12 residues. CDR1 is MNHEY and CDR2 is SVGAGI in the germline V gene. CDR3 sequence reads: CASTLQGGEQFF. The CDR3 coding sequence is TGTGCCAGCACCCTACAGGGGGGTGAGCAGTTCTTC.

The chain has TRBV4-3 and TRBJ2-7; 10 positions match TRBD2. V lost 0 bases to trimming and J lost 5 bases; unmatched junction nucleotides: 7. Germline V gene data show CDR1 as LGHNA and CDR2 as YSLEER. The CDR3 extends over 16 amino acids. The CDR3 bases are TGCGCCAGCAGCCAAGATAGGGCTAGCGGGAGCGACGAGCAGTACTTC. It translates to CASSQDRASGSDEQYF.

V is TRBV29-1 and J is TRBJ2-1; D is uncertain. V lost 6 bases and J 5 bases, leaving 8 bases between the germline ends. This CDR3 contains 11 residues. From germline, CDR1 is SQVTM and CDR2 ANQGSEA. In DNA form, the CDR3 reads TGCAGCGTGGATCAAGACAATGAGCAGTTCTTC. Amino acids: CSVDQDNEQFF.

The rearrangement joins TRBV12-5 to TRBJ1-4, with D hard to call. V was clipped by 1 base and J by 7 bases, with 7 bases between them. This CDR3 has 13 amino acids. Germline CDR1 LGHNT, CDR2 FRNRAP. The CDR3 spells CASGLDGPEKLFF. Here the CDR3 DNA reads TGTGCTAGTGGTTTGGATGGGCCTGAAAAACTGTTTTTT. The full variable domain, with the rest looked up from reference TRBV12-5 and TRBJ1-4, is DARVTQTPRHKVTEMGQEVTMRCQPILGHNTVFWYRQTMMQGLELLAYFRNRAPLDDSGMPKDRFSAEMPDATLATLKIQPSEPRDSAVYFCASGLDGPEKLFFGSGTQLSVL.

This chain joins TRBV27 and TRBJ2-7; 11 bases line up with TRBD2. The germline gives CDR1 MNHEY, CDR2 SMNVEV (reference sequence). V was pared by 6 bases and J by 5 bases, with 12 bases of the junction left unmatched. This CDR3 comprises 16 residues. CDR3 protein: CASRLSVAGGPNEQYF. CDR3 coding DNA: TGTGCCAGCAGGCTATCTGTAGCGGGGGGGCCAAACGAGCAGTACTTC.

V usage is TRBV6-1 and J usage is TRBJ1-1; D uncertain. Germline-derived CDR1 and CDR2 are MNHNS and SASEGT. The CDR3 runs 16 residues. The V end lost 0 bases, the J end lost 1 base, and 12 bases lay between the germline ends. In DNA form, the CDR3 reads TGTGCCAGCAGTGAAGCGCAGAGGAGTTCGAACACTGAAGCTTTCTTT. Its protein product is CASSEAQRSSNTEAFF.

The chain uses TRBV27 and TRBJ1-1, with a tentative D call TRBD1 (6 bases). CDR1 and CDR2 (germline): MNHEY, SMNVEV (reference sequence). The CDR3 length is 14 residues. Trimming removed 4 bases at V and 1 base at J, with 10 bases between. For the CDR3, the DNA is TGTGCCAGCAGTTATGGACAGTGGAACACTGAAGCTTTCTTT. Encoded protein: CASSYGQWNTEAFF.

The CDR3 here is CASSLADSSEQYF. Here the CDR3 DNA reads TGCGCCAGCAGCTTGGCCGACAGCTCCGAGCAGTACTTC. The J gene is TRBJ2-7, the V gene TRBV5-1; D may be TRBD1 (5 bases). This CDR3 spans 13 amino acids. Trimming removed 0 bases from V and 6 bases from J, with 10 bases in between. Germline assignment: CDR1 SGHRS and CDR2 YFSETQ.

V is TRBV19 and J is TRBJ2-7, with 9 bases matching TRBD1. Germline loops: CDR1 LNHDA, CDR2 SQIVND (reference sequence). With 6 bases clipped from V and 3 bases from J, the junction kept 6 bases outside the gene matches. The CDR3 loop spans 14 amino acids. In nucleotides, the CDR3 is TGTGCCAGTAGCCCCGGGACAGGGTTCTACGAGCAGTACTTC. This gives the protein CASSPGTGFYEQYF.

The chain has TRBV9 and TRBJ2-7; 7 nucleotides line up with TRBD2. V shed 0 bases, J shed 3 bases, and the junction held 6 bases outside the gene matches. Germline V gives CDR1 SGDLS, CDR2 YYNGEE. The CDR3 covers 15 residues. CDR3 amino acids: CASSVEPGRNYEQYF. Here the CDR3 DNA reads TGTGCCAGCAGCGTAGAGCCCGGGAGGAACTACGAGCAGTACTTC.

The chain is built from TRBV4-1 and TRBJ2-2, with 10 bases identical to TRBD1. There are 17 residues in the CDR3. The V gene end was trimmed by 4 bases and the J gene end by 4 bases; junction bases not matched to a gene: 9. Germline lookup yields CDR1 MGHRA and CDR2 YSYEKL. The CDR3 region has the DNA TGCGCCAGCAGCCTCGAGGGGACAGGGGTTACCACCGGGGAGCTGTTTTTT. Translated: CASSLEGTGVTTGELFF.

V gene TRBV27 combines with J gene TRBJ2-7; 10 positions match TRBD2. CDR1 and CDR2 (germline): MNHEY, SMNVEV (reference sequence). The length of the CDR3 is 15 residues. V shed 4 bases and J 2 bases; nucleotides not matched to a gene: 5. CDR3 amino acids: CASSSLAGAPYEQYF. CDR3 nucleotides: TGTGCCAGCAGTTCGCTAGCGGGGGCCCCCTACGAGCAGTACTTC.

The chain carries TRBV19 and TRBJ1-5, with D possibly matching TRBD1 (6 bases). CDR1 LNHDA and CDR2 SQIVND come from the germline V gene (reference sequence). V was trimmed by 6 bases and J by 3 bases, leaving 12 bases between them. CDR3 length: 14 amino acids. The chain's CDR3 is CASSHPGDNQPQHF. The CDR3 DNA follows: TGTGCCAGTAGCCACCCAGGGGACAATCAGCCCCAGCATTTT.